One T cell receptor beta chain is described in this entry. This record comes from a study of CD8+ T cells in alopecia areata. Trimming stripped 3 bases from V and 6 bases from J, with 12 bases between. The CDR3 runs 13 residues. The V gene's germline CDR1 is SEHNR and CDR2 FQNEAQ (reference sequence). RNA was isolated and reverse transcribed to cDNA, the sequencing template. Assay used: immunoSEQ multiplex PCR; TCRdb lists only in-frame clones, some missing. Of 150,000 or so clones listed, over 80% are singletons. The chain has TRBV7-9 and TRBJ2-7; D remains ambiguous. Sequenced here: CD8+ T cells sorted from blood, sampled at week 0. The receptor was isolated from a human donor with alopecia areata. The CDR3 region is CASSLTTFGEQYF. As DNA, the CDR3 is TGTGCCAGCAGCTTGACGACATTCGGCGAGCAGTACTTC.